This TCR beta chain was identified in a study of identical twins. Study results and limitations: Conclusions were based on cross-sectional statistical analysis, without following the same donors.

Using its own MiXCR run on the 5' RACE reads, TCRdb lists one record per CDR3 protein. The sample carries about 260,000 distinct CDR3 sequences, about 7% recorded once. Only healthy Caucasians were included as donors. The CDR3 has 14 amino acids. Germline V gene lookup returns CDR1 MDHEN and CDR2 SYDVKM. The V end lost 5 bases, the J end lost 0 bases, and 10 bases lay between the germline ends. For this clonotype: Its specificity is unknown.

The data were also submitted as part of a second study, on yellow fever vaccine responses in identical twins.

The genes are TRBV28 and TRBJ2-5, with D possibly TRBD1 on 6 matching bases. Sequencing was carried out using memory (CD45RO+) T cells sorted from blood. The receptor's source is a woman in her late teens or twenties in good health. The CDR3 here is CASSSGGHQETQYF. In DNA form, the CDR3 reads TGTGCCAGCAGTAGTGGGGGCCACCAAGAGACCCAGTACTTC. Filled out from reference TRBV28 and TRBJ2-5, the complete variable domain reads DVKVTQSSRYLVKRTGEKVFLECVQDMDHENMFWYRQDPGLGLRLIYFSYDVKMKEKGDIPEGYSVSREKKERFSLILESASTNQTSMYLCASSSGGHQETQYFGPGTRLLVL.